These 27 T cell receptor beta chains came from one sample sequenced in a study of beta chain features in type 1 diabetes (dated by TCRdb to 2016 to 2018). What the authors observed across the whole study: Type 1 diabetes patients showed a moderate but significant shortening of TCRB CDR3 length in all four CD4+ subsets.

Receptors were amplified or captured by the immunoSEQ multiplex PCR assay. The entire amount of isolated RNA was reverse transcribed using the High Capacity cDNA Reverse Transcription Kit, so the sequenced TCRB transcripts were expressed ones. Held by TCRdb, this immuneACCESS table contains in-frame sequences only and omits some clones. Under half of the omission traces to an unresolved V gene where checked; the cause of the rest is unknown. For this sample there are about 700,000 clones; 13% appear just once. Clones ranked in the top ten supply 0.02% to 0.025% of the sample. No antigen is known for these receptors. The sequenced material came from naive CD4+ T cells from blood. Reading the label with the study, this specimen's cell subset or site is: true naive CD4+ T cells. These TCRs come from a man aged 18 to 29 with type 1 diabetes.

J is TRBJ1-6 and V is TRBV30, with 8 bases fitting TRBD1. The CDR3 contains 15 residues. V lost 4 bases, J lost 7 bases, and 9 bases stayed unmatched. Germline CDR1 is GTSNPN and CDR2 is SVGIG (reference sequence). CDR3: CAWNGQGLGNSPLHF. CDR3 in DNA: TGTGCCTGGAATGGACAGGGCTTGGGGAATTCACCCCTCCACTTT. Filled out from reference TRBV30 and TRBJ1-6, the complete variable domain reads SQTIHQWPATLVQPVGSPLSLECTVEGTSNPNLYWYRQAAGRGLQLLFYSVGIGQISSEVPQNLSASRPQDRQFILSSKKLLLSDSGFYLCAWNGQGLGNSPLHFGNGTRLTVT.

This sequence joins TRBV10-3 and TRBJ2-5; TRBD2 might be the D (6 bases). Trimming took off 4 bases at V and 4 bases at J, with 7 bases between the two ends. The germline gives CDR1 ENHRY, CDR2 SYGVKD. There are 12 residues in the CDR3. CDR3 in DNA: TGTGCCATCAGTGCGGAGGGAGAGACCCAGTACTTC. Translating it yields CAISAEGETQYF.

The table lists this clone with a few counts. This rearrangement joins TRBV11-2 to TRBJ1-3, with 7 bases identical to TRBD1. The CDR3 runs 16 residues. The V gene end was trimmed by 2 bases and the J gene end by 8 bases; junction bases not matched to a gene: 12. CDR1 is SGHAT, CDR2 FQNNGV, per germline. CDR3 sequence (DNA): TGTGCCAGCAGCTTAACTCCGAATGACAGGGCTGACACCATATATTTT. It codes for CASSLTPNDRADTIYF.

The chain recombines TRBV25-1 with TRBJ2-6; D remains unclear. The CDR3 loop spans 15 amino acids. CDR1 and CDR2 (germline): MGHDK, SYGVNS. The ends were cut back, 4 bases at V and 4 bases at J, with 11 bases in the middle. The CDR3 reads CASSGPGSGANVLTF. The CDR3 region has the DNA TGTGCCAGCAGTGGCCCAGGTTCCGGGGCCAACGTCCTGACTTTC.

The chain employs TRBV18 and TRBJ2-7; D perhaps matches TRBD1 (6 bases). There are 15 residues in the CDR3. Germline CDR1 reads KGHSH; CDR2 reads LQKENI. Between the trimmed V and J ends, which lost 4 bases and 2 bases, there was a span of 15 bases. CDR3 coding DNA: TGTGCCAGCTCACTGTGGGGGCGCGAACCCTACGAGCAGTACTTC. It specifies CASSLWGREPYEQYF.

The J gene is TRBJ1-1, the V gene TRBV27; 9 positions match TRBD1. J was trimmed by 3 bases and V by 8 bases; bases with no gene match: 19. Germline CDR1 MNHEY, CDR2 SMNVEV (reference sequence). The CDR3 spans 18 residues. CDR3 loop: CASFPGQGKRGSDTEAFF. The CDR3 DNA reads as TGTGCCAGCTTTCCGGGACAGGGAAAACGGGGCTCGGACACTGAAGCTTTCTTT.

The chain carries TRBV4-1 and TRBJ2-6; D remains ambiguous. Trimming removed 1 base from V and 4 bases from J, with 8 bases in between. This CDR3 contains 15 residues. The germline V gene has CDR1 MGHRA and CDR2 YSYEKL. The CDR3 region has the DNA TGCGCCAGCAGCCAAGGGCTCTTGGGGGCCAACGTCCTGACTTTC. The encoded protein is CASSQGLLGANVLTF.

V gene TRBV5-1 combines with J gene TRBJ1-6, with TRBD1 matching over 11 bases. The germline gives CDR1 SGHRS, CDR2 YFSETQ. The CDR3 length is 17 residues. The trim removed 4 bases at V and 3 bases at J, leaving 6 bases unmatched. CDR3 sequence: CASSLTGTGGYNSPLHF. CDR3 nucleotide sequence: TGCGCCAGCAGCCTAACCGGGACAGGGGGCTATAATTCACCCCTCCACTTT.

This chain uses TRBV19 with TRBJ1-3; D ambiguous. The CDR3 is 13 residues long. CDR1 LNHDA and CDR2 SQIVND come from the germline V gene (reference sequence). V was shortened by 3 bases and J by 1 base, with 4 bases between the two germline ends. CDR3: CASSMGSGNTIYF. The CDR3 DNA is TGTGCCAGTAGTATGGGGTCTGGAAACACCATATATTTT.

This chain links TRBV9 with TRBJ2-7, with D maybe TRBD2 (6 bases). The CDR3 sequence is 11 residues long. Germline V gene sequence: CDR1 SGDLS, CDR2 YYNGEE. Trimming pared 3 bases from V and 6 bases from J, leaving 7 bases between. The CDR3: CASSGDFEQYF. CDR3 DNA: TGTGCCAGCAGCGGGGACTTCGAGCAGTACTTC.

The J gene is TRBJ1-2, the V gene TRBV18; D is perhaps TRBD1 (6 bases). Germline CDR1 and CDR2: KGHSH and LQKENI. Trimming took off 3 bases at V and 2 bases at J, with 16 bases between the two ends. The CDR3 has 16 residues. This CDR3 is CASSPTGTLLNYGYTF. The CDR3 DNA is TGTGCCAGCTCACCTACCGGGACACTGCTCAACTATGGCTACACCTTC. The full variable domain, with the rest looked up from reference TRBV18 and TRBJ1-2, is NAGVMQNPRHLVRRRGQEARLRCSPMKGHSHVYWYRQLPEEGLKFMVYLQKENIIDESGMPKERFSAEFPKEGPSILRIQQVVRGDSAAYFCASSPTGTLLNYGYTFGSGTRLTVV.

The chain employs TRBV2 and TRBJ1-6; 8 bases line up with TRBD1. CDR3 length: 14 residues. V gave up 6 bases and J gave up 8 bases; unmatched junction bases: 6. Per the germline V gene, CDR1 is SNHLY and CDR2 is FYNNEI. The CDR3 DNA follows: TGTGCCAGCAGCTTAACAGGGGGAGATTCACCCCTCCACTTT. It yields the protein CASSLTGGDSPLHF.

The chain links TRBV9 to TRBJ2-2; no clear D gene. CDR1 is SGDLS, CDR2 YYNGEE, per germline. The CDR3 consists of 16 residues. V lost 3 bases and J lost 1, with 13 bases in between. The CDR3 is CASSASRAMNTGELFF. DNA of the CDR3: TGTGCCAGCAGCGCGTCACGGGCGATGAACACCGGGGAGCTGTTTTTT.

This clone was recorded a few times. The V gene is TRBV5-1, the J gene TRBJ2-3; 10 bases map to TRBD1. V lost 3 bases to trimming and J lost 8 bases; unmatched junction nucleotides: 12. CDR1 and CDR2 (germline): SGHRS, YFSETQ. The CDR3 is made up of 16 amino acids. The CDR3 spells CASSSDIGTGVGTQYF. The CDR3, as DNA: TGCGCCAGCAGCTCCGATATAGGGACAGGGGTGGGTACGCAGTATTTT.

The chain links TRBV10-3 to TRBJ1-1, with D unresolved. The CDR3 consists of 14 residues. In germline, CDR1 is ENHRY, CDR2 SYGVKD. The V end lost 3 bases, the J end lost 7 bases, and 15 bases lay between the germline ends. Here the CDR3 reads CAISDSRRPDEAFF. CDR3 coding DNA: TGTGCCATCAGTGACTCGAGGAGGCCGGATGAAGCTTTCTTT.

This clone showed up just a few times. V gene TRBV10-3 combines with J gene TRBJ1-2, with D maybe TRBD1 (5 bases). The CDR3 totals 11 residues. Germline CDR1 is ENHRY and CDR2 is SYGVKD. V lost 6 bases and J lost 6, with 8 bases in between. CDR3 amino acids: CAISDSDGYTF. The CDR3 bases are TGTGCCATCAGCGACAGCGATGGCTACACCTTC.

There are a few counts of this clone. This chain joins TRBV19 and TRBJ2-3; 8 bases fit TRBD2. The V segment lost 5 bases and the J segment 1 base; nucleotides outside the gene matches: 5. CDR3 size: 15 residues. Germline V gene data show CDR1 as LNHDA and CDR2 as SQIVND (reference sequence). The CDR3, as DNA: TGTGCCAGTAGTGGGGCGACTAGCGGCACAGATACGCAGTATTTT. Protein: CASSGATSGTDTQYF.

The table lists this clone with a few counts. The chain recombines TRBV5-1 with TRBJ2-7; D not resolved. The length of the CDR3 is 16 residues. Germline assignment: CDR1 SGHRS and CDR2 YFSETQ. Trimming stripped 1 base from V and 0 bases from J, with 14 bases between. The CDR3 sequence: CASSLRKQALSYEQYF. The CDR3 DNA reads TGCGCCAGCAGCTTGAGAAAGCAGGCCCTCTCCTACGAGCAGTACTTC.

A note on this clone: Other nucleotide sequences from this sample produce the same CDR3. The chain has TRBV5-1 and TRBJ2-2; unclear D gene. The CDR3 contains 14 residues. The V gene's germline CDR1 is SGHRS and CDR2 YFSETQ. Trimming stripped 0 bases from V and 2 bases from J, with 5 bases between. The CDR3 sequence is CASSLAANTGELFF. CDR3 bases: TGCGCCAGCAGCTTGGCCGCTAACACCGGGGAGCTGTTTTTT.

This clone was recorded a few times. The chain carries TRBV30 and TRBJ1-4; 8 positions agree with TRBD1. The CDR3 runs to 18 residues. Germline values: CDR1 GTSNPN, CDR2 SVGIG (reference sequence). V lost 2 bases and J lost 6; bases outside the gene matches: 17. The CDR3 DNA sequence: TGTGCCTGGAGTACAGGACAGGGTAGTTCTCGGGGGTATGAAAAACTGTTTTTT. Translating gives CAWSTGQGSSRGYEKLFF.

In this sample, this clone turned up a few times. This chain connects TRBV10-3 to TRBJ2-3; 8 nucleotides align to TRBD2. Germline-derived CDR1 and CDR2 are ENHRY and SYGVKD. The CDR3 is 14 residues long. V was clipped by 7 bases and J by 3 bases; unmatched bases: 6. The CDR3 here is CAITSKRGTDTQYF. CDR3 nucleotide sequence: TGTGCCATCACATCGAAGCGGGGGACAGATACGCAGTATTTT.

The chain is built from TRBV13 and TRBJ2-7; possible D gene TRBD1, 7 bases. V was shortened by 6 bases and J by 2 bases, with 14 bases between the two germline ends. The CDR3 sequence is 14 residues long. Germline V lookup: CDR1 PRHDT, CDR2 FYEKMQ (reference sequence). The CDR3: CASRKEGATYEQYF. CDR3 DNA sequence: TGTGCCAGCAGAAAGGAGGGGGCCACCTACGAGCAGTACTTC. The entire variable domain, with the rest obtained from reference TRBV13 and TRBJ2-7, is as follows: AAGVIQSPRHLIKEKRETATLKCYPIPRHDTVYWYQQGPGQDPQFLISFYEKMQSDKGSIPDRFSAQQFSDYHSELNMSSLELGDSALYFCASRKEGATYEQYFGPGTRLTVT.

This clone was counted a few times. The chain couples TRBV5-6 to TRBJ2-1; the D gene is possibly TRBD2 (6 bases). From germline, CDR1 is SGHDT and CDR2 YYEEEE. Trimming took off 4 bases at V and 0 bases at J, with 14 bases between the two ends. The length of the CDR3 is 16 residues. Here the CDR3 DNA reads TGTGCCAGCAGCGTGGGGGGTCGCTCCTCCTACAATGAGCAGTTCTTC. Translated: CASSVGGRSSYNEQFF.

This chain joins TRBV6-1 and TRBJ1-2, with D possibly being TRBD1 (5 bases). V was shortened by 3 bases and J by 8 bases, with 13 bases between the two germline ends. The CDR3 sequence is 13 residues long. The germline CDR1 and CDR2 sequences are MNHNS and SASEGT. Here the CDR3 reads CASSDREKQGYTF. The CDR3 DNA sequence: TGTGCCAGCAGTGACAGGGAAAAACAAGGCTACACCTTC.

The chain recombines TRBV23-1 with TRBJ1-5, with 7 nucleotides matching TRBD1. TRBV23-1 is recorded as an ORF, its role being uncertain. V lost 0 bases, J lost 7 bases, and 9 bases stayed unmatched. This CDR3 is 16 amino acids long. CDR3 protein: CASSQSEEGAWQPQHF. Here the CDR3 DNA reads TGCGCCAGCAGTCAATCGGAGGAGGGGGCATGGCAGCCCCAGCATTTT.

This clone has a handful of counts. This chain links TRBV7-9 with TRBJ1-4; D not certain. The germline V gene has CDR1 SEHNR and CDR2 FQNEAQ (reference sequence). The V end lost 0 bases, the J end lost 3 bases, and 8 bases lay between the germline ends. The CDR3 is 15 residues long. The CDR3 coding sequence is TGTGCCAGCAGCTTAGCTGGGGTTTCTAATGAAAAACTGTTTTTT. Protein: CASSLAGVSNEKLFF.

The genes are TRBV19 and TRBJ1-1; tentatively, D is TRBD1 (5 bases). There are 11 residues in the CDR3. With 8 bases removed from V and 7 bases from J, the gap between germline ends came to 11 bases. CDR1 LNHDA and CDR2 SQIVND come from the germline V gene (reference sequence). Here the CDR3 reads CASGTTVEAFF. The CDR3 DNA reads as TGTGCCAGTGGGACTACAGTTGAAGCTTTCTTT.